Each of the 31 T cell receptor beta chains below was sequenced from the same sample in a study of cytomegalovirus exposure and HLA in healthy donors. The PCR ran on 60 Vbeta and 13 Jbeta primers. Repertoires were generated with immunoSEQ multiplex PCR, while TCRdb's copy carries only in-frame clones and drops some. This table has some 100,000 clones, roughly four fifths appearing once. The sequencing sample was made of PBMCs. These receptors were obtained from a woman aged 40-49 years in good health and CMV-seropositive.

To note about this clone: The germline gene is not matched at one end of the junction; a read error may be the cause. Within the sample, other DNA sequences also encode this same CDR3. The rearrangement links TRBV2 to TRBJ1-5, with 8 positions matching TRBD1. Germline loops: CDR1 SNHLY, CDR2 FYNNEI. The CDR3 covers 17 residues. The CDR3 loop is CASQEDRVPGGNQPQHF. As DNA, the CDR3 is TGTGCCAGCCAGGAGGACAGGGTCCCTGGGGGCAATCAGCCTCAGCATTTT.

CDR3 loop: CASSLDRGGSGYTF. The CDR3 DNA follows: TGTGCCAGCAGCTTAGACAGGGGCGGTTCTGGCTACACCTTC. V and J are TRBV13 and TRBJ1-2, with TRBD1 matching 7 bases. This CDR3 has 14 residues. Germline CDR1 is PRHDT and CDR2 is FYEKMQ (reference sequence). Germline trimming cut 1 base from V and 7 bases from J; bases unmatched to any gene: 6.

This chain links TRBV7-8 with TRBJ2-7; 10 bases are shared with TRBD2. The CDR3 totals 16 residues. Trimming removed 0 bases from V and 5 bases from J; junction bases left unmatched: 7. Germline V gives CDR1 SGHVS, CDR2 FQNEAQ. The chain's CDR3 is CASSLALGTSVDEQYF. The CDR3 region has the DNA TGTGCCAGCAGCTTAGCGCTTGGGACTAGCGTCGACGAGCAGTACTTC.

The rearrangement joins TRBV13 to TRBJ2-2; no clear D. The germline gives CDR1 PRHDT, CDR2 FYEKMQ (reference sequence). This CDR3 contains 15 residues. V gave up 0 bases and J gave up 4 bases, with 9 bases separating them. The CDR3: CASSLGQVITGELFF. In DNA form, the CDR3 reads TGTGCCAGCAGCTTAGGGCAGGTAATCACCGGGGAGCTGTTTTTT. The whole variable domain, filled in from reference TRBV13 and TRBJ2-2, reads AAGVIQSPRHLIKEKRETATLKCYPIPRHDTVYWYQQGPGQDPQFLISFYEKMQSDKGSIPDRFSAQQFSDYHSELNMSSLELGDSALYFCASSLGQVITGELFFGEGSRLTVL.

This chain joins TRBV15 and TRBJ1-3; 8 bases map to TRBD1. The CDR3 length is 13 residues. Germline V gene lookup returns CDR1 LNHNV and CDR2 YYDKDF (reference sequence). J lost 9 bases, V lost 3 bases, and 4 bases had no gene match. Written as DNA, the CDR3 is TGTGCCACCAGCAGGGCAGACAGGGGCACCATATATTTT. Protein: CATSRADRGTIYF.

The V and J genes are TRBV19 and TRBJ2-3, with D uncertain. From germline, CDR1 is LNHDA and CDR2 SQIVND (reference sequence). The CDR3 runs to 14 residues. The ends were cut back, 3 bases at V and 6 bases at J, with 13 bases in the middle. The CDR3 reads CASSITLAGDTQYF. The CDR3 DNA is TGTGCCAGTAGTATTACCCTTGCCGGGGATACGCAGTATTTT.

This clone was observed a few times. The CDR3 protein is CASSQADRGVAGANVLTF. In DNA, the CDR3 is TGTGCCAGCAGCCAAGCGGACAGGGGGGTAGCTGGGGCCAACGTCCTGACTTTC. The genes are TRBV4-2 and TRBJ2-6, with 10 bases identical to TRBD1. The CDR3 consists of 18 residues. V lost 1 base and J lost 2; bases outside the gene matches: 5. CDR1 is LGHNA and CDR2 is YNFKEQ in the germline V gene.

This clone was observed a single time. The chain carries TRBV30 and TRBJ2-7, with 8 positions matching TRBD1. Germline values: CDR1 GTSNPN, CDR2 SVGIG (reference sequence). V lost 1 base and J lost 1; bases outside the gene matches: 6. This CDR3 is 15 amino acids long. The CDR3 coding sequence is TGTGCCTGGAGTGACGAGACAGGGGATTCCTACGAGCAGTACTTC. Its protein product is CAWSDETGDSYEQYF.

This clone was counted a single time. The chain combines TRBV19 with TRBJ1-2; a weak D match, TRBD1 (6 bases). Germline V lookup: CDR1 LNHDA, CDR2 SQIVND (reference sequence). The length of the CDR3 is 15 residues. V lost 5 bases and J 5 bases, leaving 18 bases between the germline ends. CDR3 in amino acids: CASSGVGGALYGYTF. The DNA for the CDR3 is TGTGCCAGTAGTGGTGTTGGGGGCGCCCTATATGGCTACACCTTC.

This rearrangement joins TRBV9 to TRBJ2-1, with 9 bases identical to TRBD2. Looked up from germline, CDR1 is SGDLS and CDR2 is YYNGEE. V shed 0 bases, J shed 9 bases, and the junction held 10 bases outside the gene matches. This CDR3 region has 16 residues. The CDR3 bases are TGTGCCAGCAGCGTAGGACCTAGCGGGGCCAACGGTGAGCAGTTCTTC. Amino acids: CASSVGPSGANGEQFF.

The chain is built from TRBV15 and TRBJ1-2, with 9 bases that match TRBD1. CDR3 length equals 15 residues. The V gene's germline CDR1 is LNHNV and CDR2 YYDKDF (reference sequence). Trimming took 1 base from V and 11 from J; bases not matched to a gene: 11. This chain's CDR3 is CATSRGGTGRKVYTF. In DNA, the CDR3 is TGTGCCACCAGCAGAGGCGGGACAGGGCGTAAGGTATACACCTTC.

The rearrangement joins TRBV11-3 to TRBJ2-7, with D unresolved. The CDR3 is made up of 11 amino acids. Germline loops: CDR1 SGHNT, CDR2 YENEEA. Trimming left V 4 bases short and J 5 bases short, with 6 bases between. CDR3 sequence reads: CASSSSDEQYF. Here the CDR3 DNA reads TGTGCCAGCAGCTCCAGCGACGAGCAGTACTTC. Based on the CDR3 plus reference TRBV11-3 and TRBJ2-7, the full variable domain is EAGVVQSPRYKIIEKKQPVAFWCNPISGHNTLYWYLQNLGQGPELLIRYENEEAVDDSQLPKDRFSAERLKGVDSTLKIQPAELGDSAVYLCASSSSDEQYFGPGTRLTVT.

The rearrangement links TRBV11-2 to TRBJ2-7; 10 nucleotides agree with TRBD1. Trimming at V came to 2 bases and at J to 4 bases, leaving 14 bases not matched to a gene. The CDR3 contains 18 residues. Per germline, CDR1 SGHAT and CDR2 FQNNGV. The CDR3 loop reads CASSLTLGQGIFRYEQYF. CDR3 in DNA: TGTGCCAGCAGCTTAACGTTGGGACAGGGGATTTTTAGATACGAGCAGTACTTC.

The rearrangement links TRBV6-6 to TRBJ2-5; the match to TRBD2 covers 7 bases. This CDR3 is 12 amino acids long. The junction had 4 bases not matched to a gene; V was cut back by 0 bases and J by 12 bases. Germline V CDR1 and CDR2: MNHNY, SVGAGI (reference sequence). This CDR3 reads CASSYSREGEYF. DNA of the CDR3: TGTGCCAGCAGTTACTCGAGGGAGGGAGAGTACTTC.

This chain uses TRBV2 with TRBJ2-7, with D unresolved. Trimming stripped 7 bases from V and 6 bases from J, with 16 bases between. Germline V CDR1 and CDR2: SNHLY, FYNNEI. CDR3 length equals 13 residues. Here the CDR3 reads CASTKVGVLEQYF. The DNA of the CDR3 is TGTGCCAGCACCAAGGTGGGCGTGCTCGAGCAGTACTTC.

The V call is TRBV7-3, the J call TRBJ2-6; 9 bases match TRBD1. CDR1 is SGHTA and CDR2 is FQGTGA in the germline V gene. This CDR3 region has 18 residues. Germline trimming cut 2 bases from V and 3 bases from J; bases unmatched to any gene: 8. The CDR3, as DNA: TGTGCCAGCAGCTTATATGGACAGGGGACGGGTGGGGCCAACGTCCTGACTTTC. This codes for CASSLYGQGTGGANVLTF.

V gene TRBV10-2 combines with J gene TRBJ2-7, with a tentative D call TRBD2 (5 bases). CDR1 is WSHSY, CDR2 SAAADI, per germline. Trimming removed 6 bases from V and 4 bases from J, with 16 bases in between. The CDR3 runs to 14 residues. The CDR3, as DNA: TGCGCCAGCAGCACCGGTGGGAGAGGGTACGAGCAGTACTTC. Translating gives CASSTGGRGYEQYF.

CDR3 sequence (DNA): TGTGCCAGCAGTTACTCGAGGGCAGGGGGCTTATACGAGCAGTACTTC. Its protein product is CASSYSRAGGLYEQYF. This chain links TRBV6-6 with TRBJ2-5; 8 bases fit TRBD1. The tail of the sequence fits TRBJ2-7 better, so the J call may be wrong. This CDR3 is 16 amino acids long. The V gene's germline CDR1 is MNHNY and CDR2 SVGAGI (reference sequence).

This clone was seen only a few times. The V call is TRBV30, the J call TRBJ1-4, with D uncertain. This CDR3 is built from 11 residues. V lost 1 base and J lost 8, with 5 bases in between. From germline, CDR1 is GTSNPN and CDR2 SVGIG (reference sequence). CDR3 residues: CAWSAGEKLFF. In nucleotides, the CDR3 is TGTGCCTGGAGTGCCGGGGAAAAACTGTTTTTT.

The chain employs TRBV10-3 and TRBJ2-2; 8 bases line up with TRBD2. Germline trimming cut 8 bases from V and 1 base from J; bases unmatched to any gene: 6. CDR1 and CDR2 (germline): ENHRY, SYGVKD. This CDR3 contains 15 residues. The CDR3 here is CAIGKRGRNTGELFF. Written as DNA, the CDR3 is TGTGCCATCGGGAAGCGGGGGAGGAACACCGGGGAGCTGTTTTTT.

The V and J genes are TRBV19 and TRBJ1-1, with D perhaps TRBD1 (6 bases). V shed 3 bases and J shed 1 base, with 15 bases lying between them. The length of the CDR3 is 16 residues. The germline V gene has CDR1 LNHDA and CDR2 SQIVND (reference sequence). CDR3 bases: TGTGCCAGTAGTATTTTTATGGGGGGGCGGAACACTGAAGCTTTCTTT. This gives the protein CASSIFMGGRNTEAFF.

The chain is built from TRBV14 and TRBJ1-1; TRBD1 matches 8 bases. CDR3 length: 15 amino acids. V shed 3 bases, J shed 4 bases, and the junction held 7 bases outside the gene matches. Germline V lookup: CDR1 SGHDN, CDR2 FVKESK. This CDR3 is CASSQRTGLVTEAFF. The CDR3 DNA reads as TGTGCCAGCAGCCAGAGGACAGGGTTGGTCACTGAAGCTTTCTTT.

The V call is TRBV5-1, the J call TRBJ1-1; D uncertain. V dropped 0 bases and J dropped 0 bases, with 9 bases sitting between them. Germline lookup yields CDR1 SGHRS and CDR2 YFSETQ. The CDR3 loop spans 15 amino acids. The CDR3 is CASSLGSRLNTEAFF. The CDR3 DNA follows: TGCGCCAGCAGCTTGGGGTCCAGATTGAACACTGAAGCTTTCTTT.

CDR3 coding DNA: TGTGCCAGCAGCGTAGTTAGCGGCGGGGAGCTGTTTTTT. Protein: CASSVVSGGELFF. This chain links TRBV9 with TRBJ2-2, with a weak D call TRBD2 (6 bases). The CDR3 runs 13 residues. Germline V lookup: CDR1 SGDLS, CDR2 YYNGEE. V was trimmed by 0 bases and J by 7 bases, leaving 7 bases between them.

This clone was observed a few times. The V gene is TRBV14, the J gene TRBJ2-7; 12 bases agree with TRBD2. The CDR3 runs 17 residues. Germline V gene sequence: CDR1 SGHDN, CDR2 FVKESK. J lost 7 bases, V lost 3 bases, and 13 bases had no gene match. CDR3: CASSQGLAGYWMGEQYF. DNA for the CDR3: TGTGCCAGCAGCCAGGGACTAGCGGGTTACTGGATGGGGGAGCAGTACTTC.

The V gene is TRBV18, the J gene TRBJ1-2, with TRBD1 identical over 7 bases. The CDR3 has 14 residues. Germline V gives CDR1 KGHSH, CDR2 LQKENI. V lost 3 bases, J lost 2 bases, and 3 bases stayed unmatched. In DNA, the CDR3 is TGTGCCAGCTCACCCGGGACAGAGAACTATGGCTACACCTTC. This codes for CASSPGTENYGYTF.

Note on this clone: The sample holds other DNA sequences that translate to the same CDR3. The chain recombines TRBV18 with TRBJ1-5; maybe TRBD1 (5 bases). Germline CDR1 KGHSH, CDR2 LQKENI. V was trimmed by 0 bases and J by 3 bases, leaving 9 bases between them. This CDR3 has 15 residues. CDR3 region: CASSPPGGDNQPQHF. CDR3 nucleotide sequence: TGTGCCAGCTCACCACCGGGGGGAGACAATCAGCCCCAGCATTTT.

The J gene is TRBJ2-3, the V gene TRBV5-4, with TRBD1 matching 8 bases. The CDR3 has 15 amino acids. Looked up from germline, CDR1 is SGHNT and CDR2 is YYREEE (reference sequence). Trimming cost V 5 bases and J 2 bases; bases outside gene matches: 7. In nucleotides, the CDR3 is TGTGCCAGCAGTGGGGGGCAGGGGGCCACAGATACGCAGTATTTT. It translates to CASSGGQGATDTQYF.

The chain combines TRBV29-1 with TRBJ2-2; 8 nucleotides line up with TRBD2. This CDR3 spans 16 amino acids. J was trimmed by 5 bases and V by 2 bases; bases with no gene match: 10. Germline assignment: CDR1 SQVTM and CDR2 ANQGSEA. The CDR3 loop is CSVEWSSGGVTGELFF. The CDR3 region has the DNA TGCAGCGTTGAATGGTCCTCGGGAGGGGTGACCGGGGAGCTGTTTTTT.

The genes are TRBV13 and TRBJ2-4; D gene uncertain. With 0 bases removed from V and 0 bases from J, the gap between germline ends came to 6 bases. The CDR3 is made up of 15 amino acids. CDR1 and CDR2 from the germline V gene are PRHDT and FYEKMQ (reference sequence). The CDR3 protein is CASSLGALAKNIQYF. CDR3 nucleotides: TGTGCCAGCAGCTTAGGGGCCTTAGCCAAAAACATTCAGTACTTC.

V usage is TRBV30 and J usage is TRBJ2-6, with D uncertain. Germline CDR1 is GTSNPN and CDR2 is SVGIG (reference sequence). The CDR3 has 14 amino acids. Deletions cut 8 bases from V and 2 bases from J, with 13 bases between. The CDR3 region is CAHIGVPGANVLTF. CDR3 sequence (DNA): TGTGCCCACATTGGTGTTCCTGGGGCCAACGTCCTGACTTTC. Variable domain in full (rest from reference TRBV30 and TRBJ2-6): SQTIHQWPATLVQPVGSPLSLECTVEGTSNPNLYWYRQAAGRGLQLLFYSVGIGQISSEVPQNLSASRPQDRQFILSSKKLLLSDSGFYLCAHIGVPGANVLTFGAGSRLTVL.